The TCR beta chain under discussion was sequenced for a study of human T cells and chemical hapten exposure. As for the study in general: Variability of per-sample TCR yields stemmed mainly from small differences in pooled library volume.

Extraction of total RNA was performed on unfractionated whole blood. Whole-study findings and limits: TCRs at a frequency above 1 in 1000 stayed unchanged with DPC sensitization.

Concerning this clonotype itself: Its antigen is not known.

Attachment of unique molecular identifiers to individual cDNA molecules was performed in the library. Original analysis: The number of TCRs in each sample had a median of approximately 90,000 and spanned roughly 23,224 to 750,000. Via MiXCR, TCRdb re-called the 5' RACE reads, giving one row per CDR3 protein. In this record, the V and J calls reflect TCRdb's handling and not the investigators' own analysis. The data contain 130,000 or so distinct CDR3 sequences, over 3.5% of them singletons. Trimming shortened V by 1 base and J by 4 bases, and 10 bases separated the two germline ends. In germline, CDR1 is LGHDT, CDR2 YNNKEL (reference sequence). This CDR3 has 14 residues.

This receptor was taken from a female donor in good health. The V gene is TRBV3-1, the J gene TRBJ1-1, with no clear D. CDR3 sequence reads: CASSQGLRSTEAFF. CDR3 in DNA: TGTGCCAGCAGCCAAGGTCTGAGGAGCACTGAAGCTTTCTTT.